This TCR beta chain stems from a study of siplizumab effects on memory and regulatory T cells. Regarding the study as a whole: Apparently key alloresponse contributors, naive T cells also seemed more diverse than memory cells. A mean of about 62% of mappable alloreactive CD4+ clones were Treg-derived with siplizumab, compared with 26.9% in controls.

To note about this clone: The target antigen is unknown.

V lost 4 bases, J lost 4 bases, and 7 bases stayed unmatched. Germline CDR1 is SGDLS and CDR2 is YYNGEE. This CDR3 comprises 15 residues. Clones were read by immunoSEQ multiplex PCR, and TCRdb kept only the in-frame ones, dropping some. Of tens of thousands of clones detected, 95% to 97% appear once; the ten largest clones hold 0.5% to 0.7%. The sequencing input was naive CD4+ T cells sorted from blood. This chain uses TRBV9 with TRBJ2-1; 8 positions agree with TRBD2. The clonotype comes from a human donor in good health. CDR3 loop: CASSPGPGGYNEQFF. DNA for the CDR3: TGTGCCAGCAGCCCGGGGCCGGGGGGGTACAATGAGCAGTTCTTC.